A selection of T cell receptor beta chains follows, all from one sample in a study of technical replicates of blood from a handful of donors. The data were produced by immunoSEQ multiplex PCR, yet TCRdb's version contains in-frame clones alone and is incomplete. Found here are about 70,000 clones, approximately 94% of them singletons; the top ten hold around 0.37%. Sequencing was done on a sample of T cells isolated from PBMCs. Source of these receptors: a human donor in good health. The CDR3 runs from the conserved cysteine through the conserved F or W. D genes are given only for firm matches. Size is omitted from some rows. Given values are once, few, many or a class for expanded clones.

once | 11 | TRBJ1-2 | . | TRBV28 | CASSYWTGYTF | TGTGCCAGCAGTTACTGGACGGGATACACCTTC
. | 16 | TRBJ2-5 | TRBD2 | TRBV7-9 | CASSLQREGLRETQYF | TGTGCCAGCAGCTTACAGCGGGAGGGCCTCCGAGAGACCCAGTACTTC
. | 14 | TRBJ2-5 | . | TRBV7-3 | CASSLTGGRETQYF | TGTGCCAGCAGCTTAACCGGTGGGAGGGAGACCCAGTACTTC
. | 16 | TRBJ2-2 | . | TRBV18 | CASSLNRRANTGELFF | TGTGCCAGCTCACTTAATCGTCGCGCGAACACCGGGGAGCTGTTTTTT
. | 15 | TRBJ1-5 | TRBD1 | TRBV2 | CASSRTGTAEQPQHF | TGTGCCAGCAGTCGGACCGGGACAGCGGAACAGCCCCAGCATTTT
. | 17 | TRBJ2-3 | TRBD2 | TRBV4-3 | CASSQDLASGTTDTQYF | TGCGCCAGCAGCCAAGATCTGGCTAGCGGGACTACAGATACGCAGTATTTT
. | 11 | TRBJ1-1 | . | TRBV19 | CASKGDTEAFF | TGTGCCAGTAAAGGGGACACTGAAGCTTTCTTT
. | 16 | TRBJ1-2 | . | TRBV5-1 | CASSSQPLNRSYGYTF | TGCGCCAGCAGCTCCCAACCATTAAACAGGTCCTATGGCTACACCTTC
. | 16 | TRBJ2-3 | TRBD2 | TRBV10-3 | CAISEPLAGRADTQYF | TGTGCCATCAGTGAGCCGCTAGCGGGAAGAGCAGATACGCAGTATTTT
. | 14 | TRBJ2-2 | . | TRBV25-1 | CASSAGANTGELFF | TGTGCCAGCAGTGCAGGGGCGAACACCGGGGAGCTGTTTTTT
. | 15 | TRBJ2-7 | . | TRBV7-6 | CASSLVDSNSYEQYF | TGTGCCAGCAGCTTAGTGGACAGTAATTCCTACGAGCAGTACTTC
. | 15 | TRBJ1-5 | . | TRBV5-1 | CASSLGGDLGQPQHF | TGCGCCAGCAGCTTGGGGGGGGATCTAGGGCAGCCCCAGCATTTT
. | 16 | TRBJ2-7 | TRBD2 | TRBV27 | CASSPSSGSLSYEQYF | TGTGCCAGCAGTCCCTCTAGCGGCAGTCTATCCTACGAGCAGTACTTC
. | 18 | TRBJ2-3 | TRBD2 | TRBV7-2 | CASHPGLAGWGYLDTQYF | TGTGCCAGCCACCCGGGACTAGCGGGGTGGGGGTATTTAGATACGCAGTATTTT
. | 12 | TRBJ2-5 | TRBD1 | TRBV5-1 | CASSGQGETQYF | TGCGCCAGCAGCGGACAGGGGGAGACCCAGTACTTC
. | 12 | TRBJ1-2 | TRBD1 | TRBV28 | CASGTGGYGYTF | TGTGCCAGCGGAACAGGGGGATATGGCTACACCTTC
. | 15 | TRBJ2-3 | TRBD2 | TRBV30 | CAWSVSSGGTDTQYF | TGTGCCTGGAGTGTATCTAGCGGGGGCACAGATACGCAGTATTTT
. | 17 | TRBJ2-2 | TRBD2 | TRBV5-8 | CASSFLGLAGEDGELFF | TGTGCCAGCAGCTTCTTAGGACTAGCGGGAGAGGACGGGGAGCTGTTTTTT
. | 14 | TRBJ2-7 | TRBD2 | TRBV5-6 | CASSWSSGPYEQYF | TGTGCCAGCAGCTGGTCTAGCGGACCCTACGAGCAGTACTTC
few | 15 | TRBJ2-1 | . | TRBV4-1 | CASSQPAGSYNEQFF | TGCGCCAGCAGCCAACCCGCGGGCTCCTACAATGAGCAGTTCTTC
. | 14 | TRBJ1-5 | . | TRBV5-1 | CASSLEGSNQPQHF | TGCGCCAGCAGCTTGGAGGGGAGCAATCAGCCCCAGCATTTT
. | 12 | TRBJ2-3 | . | TRBV2 | CASRLVSDTQYF | TGTGCCAGCAGACTAGTATCAGATACGCAGTATTTT
. | 14 | TRBJ1-5 | TRBD1 | TRBV19 | CASNEQGSNQPQHF | TGTGCCAGTAACGAACAGGGGAGCAATCAGCCCCAGCATTTT
. | 11 | TRBJ2-1 | . | TRBV29-1 | CSVVYYNEQFF | TGCAGCGTTGTTTATTACAATGAGCAGTTCTTC
. | 16 | TRBJ2-1 | TRBD2 | TRBV4-1 | CASSHPKASGSNEQFF | TGCGCCAGCAGCCACCCGAAGGCTAGCGGATCCAATGAGCAGTTCTTC
. | 15 | TRBJ2-7 | . | TRBV27 | CASSLSTRGTYEQYF | TGTGCCAGCAGTTTATCGACAAGGGGAACCTACGAGCAGTACTTC
. | 19 | TRBJ2-1 | . | TRBV7-9 | CASSLIGSPGASSYNEQFF | TGTGCCAGCAGCTTAATAGGTTCTCCAGGGGCTAGCTCCTACAATGAGCAGTTCTTC
. | 14 | TRBJ2-7 | . | TRBV7-8 | CASSLRDTTYEQYF | TGTGCCAGCAGCTTACGGGACACCACCTACGAGCAGTACTTC
. | 12 | TRBJ2-5 | TRBD2 | TRBV19 | CASSVGGETQYF | TGTGCCAGCTCGGTGGGAGGGGAGACCCAGTACTTC
. | 15 | TRBJ2-7 | TRBD1 | TRBV6-5 | CASSYQGTVIYEQYF | TGTGCCAGCAGTTATCAGGGGACAGTTATCTACGAGCAGTACTTC
. | 14 | TRBJ2-1 | . | TRBV2 | CASTELARYNEQFF | TGTGCCAGCACGGAACTAGCTCGATACAATGAGCAGTTCTTC
. | 12 | TRBJ2-7 | . | TRBV7-8 | CASSRSSYEQYF | TGTGCCAGCAGCAGGAGCTCCTACGAGCAGTACTTC
. | 15 | TRBJ2-5 | TRBD1 | TRBV7-2 | CASSLATTGIKTQYF | TGTGCCAGCAGCTTAGCCACGACAGGGATAAAGACCCAGTACTTC
. | 15 | TRBJ2-6 | . | TRBV2 | CASSDQGTGANVLTF | TGTGCCAGCAGTGATCAGGGGACCGGGGCCAACGTCCTGACTTTC
. | 14 | TRBJ2-7 | . | TRBV4-1 | CASSQEYRSYEQYF | TGCGCCAGCAGCCAAGAGTACAGGAGCTACGAGCAGTACTTC
. | 13 | TRBJ2-3 | TRBD2 | TRBV29-1 | CSVERGGADTQYF | TGCAGCGTTGAACGGGGGGGCGCAGATACGCAGTATTTT
. | 16 | TRBJ1-4 | TRBD1 | TRBV7-9 | CASSRGQGELYEKLFF | TGTGCCAGCAGTCGCGGACAGGGGGAACTCTATGAAAAACTGTTTTTT
few | 14 | TRBJ1-1 | . | TRBV30 | CAWSDGRRITEAFF | TGTGCCTGGAGTGACGGGAGGAGGATCACTGAAGCTTTCTTT
. | 12 | TRBJ2-5 | . | TRBV28 | CASSQGTETQYF | TGTGCCAGCAGTCAGGGGACGGAGACCCAGTACTTC
once | 13 | TRBJ2-1 | . | TRBV30 | CACSARLHNEQFF | TGTGCCTGCAGTGCCCGACTGCACAATGAGCAGTTCTTC
. | 16 | TRBJ2-2 | . | TRBV7-3 | CASTFTGGPDAGELFF | TGTGCCAGCACCTTTACAGGTGGACCGGACGCCGGGGAGCTGTTTTTT
once | 13 | TRBJ2-5 | TRBD2 | TRBV30 | CAWALAVQETQYF | TGTGCCTGGGCTCTAGCGGTCCAAGAGACCCAGTACTTC
. | 16 | TRBJ2-3 | TRBD2 | TRBV9 | CASSGGLMGGTDTQYF | TGTGCCAGCAGCGGGGGACTAATGGGGGGAACAGATACGCAGTATTTT
. | 15 | TRBJ1-5 | TRBD1 | TRBV29-1 | CSVGTGTGGNQPQHF | TGCAGCGTGGGGACCGGGACAGGGGGCAATCAGCCCCAGCATTTT
. | 14 | TRBJ1-2 | . | TRBV7-2 | CASSQTGKYRGYTF | TGTGCCAGCAGCCAGACCGGCAAATACAGGGGCTACACCTTC
once | 16 | TRBJ2-2 | TRBD2 | TRBV30 | CAWNLAGAPIAGELFF | TGTGCCTGGAACCTAGCGGGAGCTCCCATCGCCGGGGAGCTGTTTTTT
once | 14 | TRBJ1-1 | . | TRBV4-3 | CASSLTGSNTEAFF | TGCGCCAGCAGCCTAACAGGGAGTAACACTGAAGCTTTCTTT
. | 14 | TRBJ1-1 | . | TRBV30 | CAWSKPHRRKEAFF | TGTGCCTGGAGTAAACCCCACAGGAGAAAAGAAGCTTTCTTT
. | 14 | TRBJ1-1 | . | TRBV5-1 | CASSYLQANTEAFF | TGCGCCAGCAGTTACTTACAGGCTAACACTGAAGCTTTCTTT
. | 17 | TRBJ2-3 | . | TRBV11-3 | CASSLLVRGLVADTQYF | TGTGCCAGCAGCTTACTCGTAAGGGGCCTAGTTGCAGATACGCAGTATTTT